Shown below are 2 T cell receptor beta chains from a single sample sequenced in a study of blood T cell repertoires in COVID-19. Clones were sequenced by immunoSEQ multiplex PCR, and TCRdb holds only the in-frame ones, with some missing. This table has about 400,000 clones, approximately 85% appearing once. Sequenced input: PBMCs or T cells enriched from blood (not recorded which). Source of these receptors: a woman between 35 and 50 years old with acute COVID-19.

This clone was detected only a few times. The chain links TRBV10-3 to TRBJ1-1; D remains ambiguous. The CDR3 has 14 amino acids. Germline V CDR1 and CDR2: ENHRY, SYGVKD. The V gene lost 8 bases and the J gene lost 1 base, with 14 bases spanning the gap. The CDR3 is CAIRDGVRNTEAFF. In nucleotides, the CDR3 is TGTGCCATCCGCGACGGGGTGAGGAACACTGAAGCTTTCTTT.

The chain combines TRBV13 with TRBJ2-3; 7 bases agree with TRBD2. This CDR3 is 15 amino acids long. Trimming cost V 1 base and J 1 base; bases outside gene matches: 2. CDR1 and CDR2 (germline): PRHDT, FYEKMQ (reference sequence). CDR3 bases: TGTGCCAGCAGCTTAGCCGCGGGGGGCACAGATACGCAGTATTTT. Translation gives CASSLAAGGTDTQYF.